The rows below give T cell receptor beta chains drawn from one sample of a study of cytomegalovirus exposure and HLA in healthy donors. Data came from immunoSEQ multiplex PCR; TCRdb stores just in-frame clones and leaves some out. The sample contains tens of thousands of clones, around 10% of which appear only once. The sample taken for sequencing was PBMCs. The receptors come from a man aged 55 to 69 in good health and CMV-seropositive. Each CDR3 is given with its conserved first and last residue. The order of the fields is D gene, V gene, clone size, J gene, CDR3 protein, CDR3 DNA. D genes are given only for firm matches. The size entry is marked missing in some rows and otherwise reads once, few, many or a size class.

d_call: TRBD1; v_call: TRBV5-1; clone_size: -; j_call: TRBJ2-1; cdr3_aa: CASSFRRQGLGEQFF; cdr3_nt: TGCGCCAGCAGTTTCCGGCGACAGGGGCTGGGTGAGCAGTTCTTC
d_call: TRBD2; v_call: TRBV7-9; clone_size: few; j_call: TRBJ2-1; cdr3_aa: CASSLEGLAYGLATEQFF; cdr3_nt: TGTGCCAGCAGCTTAGAGGGACTAGCCTACGGTCTAGCTACTGAGCAGTTCTTC
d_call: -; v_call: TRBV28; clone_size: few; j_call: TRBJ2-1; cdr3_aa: CASSLGANNEQFF; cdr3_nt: TGTGCCAGCAGTTTAGGGGCAAACAATGAGCAGTTCTTC
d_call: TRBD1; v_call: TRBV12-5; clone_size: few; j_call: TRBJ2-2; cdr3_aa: CASGTGDTGELFF; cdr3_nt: TGTGCTAGTGGCACAGGGGACACCGGGGAGCTGTTTTTT
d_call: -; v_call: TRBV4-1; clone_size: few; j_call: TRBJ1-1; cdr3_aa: CASSQDRGRGGTEAFF; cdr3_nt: TGCGCCAGCAGCCAAGATCGGGGGAGGGGCGGCACTGAAGCTTTCTTT
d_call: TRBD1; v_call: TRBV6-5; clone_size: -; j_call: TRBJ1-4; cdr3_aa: CASSRDRDNEKLFF; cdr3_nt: TGTGCCAGCAGCAGGGACAGGGATAATGAAAAACTGTTTTTT
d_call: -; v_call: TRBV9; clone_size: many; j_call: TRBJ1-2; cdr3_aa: CASSATVNYGYTF; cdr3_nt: TGTGCCAGCAGCGCCACAGTTAACTATGGCTACACCTTC
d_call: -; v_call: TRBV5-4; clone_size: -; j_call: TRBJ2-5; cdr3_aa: CASSLGGENQYF; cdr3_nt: TGTGCCAGCAGCTTGGGGGGAGAGAACCAGTACTTC
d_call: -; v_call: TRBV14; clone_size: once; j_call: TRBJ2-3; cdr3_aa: CASSQDFTPLTDTQYF; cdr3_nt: TGTGCCAGCAGCCAAGATTTTACACCCTTAACAGATACGCAGTATTTT
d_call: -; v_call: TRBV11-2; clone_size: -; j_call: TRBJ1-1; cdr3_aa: CASSKDMVNTEAFF; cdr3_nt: TGTGCCAGCAGCAAGGACATGGTGAACACTGAAGCTTTCTTT
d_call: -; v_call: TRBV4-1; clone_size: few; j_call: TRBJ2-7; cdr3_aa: CASSQDRTGPSYEQYF; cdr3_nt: TGCGCCAGCAGCCAAGATAGAACAGGGCCTTCCTACGAGCAGTACTTC
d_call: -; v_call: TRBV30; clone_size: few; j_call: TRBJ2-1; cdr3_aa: CAWTSGQLYYNEQFF; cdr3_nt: TGTGCCTGGACCTCGGGACAACTTTACTACAATGAGCAGTTCTTC
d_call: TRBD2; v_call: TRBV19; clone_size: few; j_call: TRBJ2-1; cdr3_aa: CASGDTGTSGGLTYNEQFF; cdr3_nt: TGTGCCAGTGGAGACACCGGGACTAGCGGGGGACTAACCTACAATGAGCAGTTCTTC
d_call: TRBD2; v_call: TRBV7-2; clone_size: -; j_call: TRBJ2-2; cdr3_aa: CASSFRAGINTGELFF; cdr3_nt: TGTGCCAGCAGCTTTCGAGCGGGGATTAACACCGGGGAGCTGTTTTTT
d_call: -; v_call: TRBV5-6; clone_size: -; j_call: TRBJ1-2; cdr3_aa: CASSPRGWYGYTF; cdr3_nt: TGTGCCAGCAGCCCCAGGGGCTGGTATGGCTACACCTTC
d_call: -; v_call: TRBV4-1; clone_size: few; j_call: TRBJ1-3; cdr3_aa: CASSQTGYGNTIYF; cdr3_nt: TGCGCCAGCAGCCAAACAGGGTATGGAAACACCATATATTTT
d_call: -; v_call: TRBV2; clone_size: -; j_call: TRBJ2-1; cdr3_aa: CACSPGYNEQFF; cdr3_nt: TGTGCCTGCTCACCGGGGTACAATGAGCAGTTCTTC
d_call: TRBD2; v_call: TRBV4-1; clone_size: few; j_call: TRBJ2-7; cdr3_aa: CASSQKTGTNLAEIYEQYF; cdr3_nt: TGCGCCAGCAGCCAAAAGACCGGCACAAACCTAGCGGAAATCTACGAGCAGTACTTC
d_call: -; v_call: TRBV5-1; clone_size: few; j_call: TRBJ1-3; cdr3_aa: CASSLVGGAEGNTIYF; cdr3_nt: TGCGCCAGCAGCTTGGTTGGGGGCGCGGAAGGAAACACCATATATTTT
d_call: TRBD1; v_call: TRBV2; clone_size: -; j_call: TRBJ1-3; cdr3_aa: CASSLQGAGGNTIYF; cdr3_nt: TGTGCCAGCAGTCTCCAGGGGGCCGGGGGAAACACCATATATTTT
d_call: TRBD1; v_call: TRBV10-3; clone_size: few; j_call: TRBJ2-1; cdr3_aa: CAISESGTGTANNEQFF; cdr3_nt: TGTGCCATCAGTGAGTCGGGCACCGGGACAGCCAACAATGAGCAGTTCTTC
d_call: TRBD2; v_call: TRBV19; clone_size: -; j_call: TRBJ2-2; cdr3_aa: CASSMGTRVSGELFF; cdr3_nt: TGTGCCAGTAGTATGGGGACTAGAGTTTCCGGGGAGCTGTTTTTT
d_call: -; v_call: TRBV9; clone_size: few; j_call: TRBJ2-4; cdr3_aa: CASSQGLAKNIQYF; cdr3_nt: TGTGCCAGCAGCCAGGGGTTGGCCAAAAACATTCAGTACTTC
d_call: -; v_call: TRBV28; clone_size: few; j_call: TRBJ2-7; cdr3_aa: CASSSSSYEQYF; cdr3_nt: TGTGCCAGCAGTTCTAGCTCCTACGAGCAGTACTTC
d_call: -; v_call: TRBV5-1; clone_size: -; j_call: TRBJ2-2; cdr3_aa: CASSIANTGELFF; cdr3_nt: TGCGCCAGCAGCATCGCGAACACCGGGGAGCTGTTTTTT
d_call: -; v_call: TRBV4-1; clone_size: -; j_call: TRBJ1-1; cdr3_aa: CASSPLGGFDTEAFF; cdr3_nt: TGCGCCAGCAGCCCCTTGGGAGGGTTCGACACTGAAGCTTTCTTT
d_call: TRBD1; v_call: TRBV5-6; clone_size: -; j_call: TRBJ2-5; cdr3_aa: CASSPGQSAQETQYF; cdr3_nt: TGTGCCAGCAGCCCGGGACAGTCAGCCCAAGAGACCCAGTACTTC
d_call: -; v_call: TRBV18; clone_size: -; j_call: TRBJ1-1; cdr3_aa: CASSQVTKNTEAFF; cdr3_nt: TGTGCCAGCTCACAAGTCACAAAGAACACTGAAGCTTTCTTT
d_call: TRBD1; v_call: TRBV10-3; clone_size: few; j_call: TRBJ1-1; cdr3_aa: CAIAAQGGRNTEAFF; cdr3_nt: TGTGCCATCGCTGCACAGGGGGGCAGGAACACTGAAGCTTTCTTT
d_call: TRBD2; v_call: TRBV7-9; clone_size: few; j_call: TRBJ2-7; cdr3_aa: CASSPRDYTYEQYF; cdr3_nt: TGTGCCAGCAGCCCCCGGGACTATACCTACGAGCAGTACTTC
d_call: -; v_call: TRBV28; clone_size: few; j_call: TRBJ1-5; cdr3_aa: CASHGQRVHQPQHF; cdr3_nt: TGTGCCAGCCATGGACAACGGGTACATCAGCCCCAGCATTTT
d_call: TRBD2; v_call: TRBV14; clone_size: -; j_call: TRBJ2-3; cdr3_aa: CASSPLAGGANTQYF; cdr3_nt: TGTGCCAGCAGCCCATTAGCGGGGGGCGCTAATACGCAGTATTTT
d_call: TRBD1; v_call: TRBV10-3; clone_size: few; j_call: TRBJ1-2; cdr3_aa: CAISESLQGAFGYTF; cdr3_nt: TGTGCCATCAGTGAGTCTTTACAGGGGGCTTTTGGCTACACCTTC
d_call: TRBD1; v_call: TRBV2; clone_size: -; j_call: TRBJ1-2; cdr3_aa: CAPAPGQGDYGYTF; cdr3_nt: TGTGCCCCCGCCCCGGGACAGGGGGACTATGGCTACACCTTC
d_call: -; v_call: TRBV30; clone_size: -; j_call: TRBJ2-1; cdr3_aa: CAWSRRGSYNEQFF; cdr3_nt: TGTGCCTGGAGTAGGAGGGGAAGCTACAATGAGCAGTTCTTC
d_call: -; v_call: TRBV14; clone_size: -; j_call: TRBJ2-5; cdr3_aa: CASSQDRAAETQYF; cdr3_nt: TGTGCCAGCAGCCAAGACAGGGCCGCGGAGACCCAGTACTTC
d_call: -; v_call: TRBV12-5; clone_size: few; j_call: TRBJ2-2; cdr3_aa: CASGLGLGELFF; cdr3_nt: TGTGCTAGTGGTTTGGGTCTCGGGGAGCTGTTTTTT
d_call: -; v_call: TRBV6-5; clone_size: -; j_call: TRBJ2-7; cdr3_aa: CASSSPGLQIYEQYF; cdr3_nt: TGTGCCAGCAGTTCCCCGGGACTGCAGATATACGAGCAGTACTTC
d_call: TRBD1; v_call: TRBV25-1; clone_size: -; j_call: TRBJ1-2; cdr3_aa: CASSEWGTAGSYTF; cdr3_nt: TGTGCCAGCAGTGAATGGGGGACAGCTGGAAGCTACACCTTC
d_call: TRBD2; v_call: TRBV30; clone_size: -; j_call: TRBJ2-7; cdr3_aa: CAWPFMRGGSYEQYF; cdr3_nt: TGTGCCTGGCCCTTTATGCGGGGGGGGTCCTACGAGCAGTACTTC
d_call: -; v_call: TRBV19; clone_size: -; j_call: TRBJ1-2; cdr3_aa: CASTLTSGVGGYTF; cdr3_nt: TGTGCCAGTACCTTGACGTCGGGGGTAGGAGGCTACACCTTC
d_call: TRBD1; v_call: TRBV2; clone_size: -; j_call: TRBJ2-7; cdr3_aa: CASRDRLSSYEQYF; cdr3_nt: TGTGCCAGCAGGGACAGGTTGAGCTCCTACGAGCAGTACTTC
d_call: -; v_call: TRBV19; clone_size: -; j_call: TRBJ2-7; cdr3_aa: CASSRNRVTSEQYF; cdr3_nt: TGTGCCAGTAGTAGAAACAGGGTAACATCCGAGCAGTACTTC
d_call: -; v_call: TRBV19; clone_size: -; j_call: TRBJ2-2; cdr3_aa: CASNLEGLTGELFF; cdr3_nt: TGTGCCAGTAACTTGGAGGGATTGACCGGGGAGCTGTTTTTT
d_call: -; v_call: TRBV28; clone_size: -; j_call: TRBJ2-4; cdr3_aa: CASIHREAKNIQYF; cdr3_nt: TGTGCCAGCATCCACAGAGAAGCCAAAAACATTCAGTACTTC
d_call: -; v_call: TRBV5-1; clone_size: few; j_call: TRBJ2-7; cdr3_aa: CASSSSAGYEQYF; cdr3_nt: TGCGCCAGCAGCTCGTCAGCCGGGTACGAGCAGTACTTC
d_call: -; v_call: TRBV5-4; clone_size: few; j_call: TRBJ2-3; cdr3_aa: CASSESQVRTDTQYF; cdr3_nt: TGTGCCAGCAGCGAAAGTCAGGTTCGCACAGATACGCAGTATTTT
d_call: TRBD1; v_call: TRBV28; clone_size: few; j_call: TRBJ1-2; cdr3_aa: CASSLTGQGAYRDGYTF; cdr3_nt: TGTGCCAGCAGTTTGACGGGACAGGGGGCTTATCGGGATGGCTACACCTTC
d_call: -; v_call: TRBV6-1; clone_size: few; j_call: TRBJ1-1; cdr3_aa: CASSEAAGTEAFF; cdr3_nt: TGTGCCAGCAGTGAGGCCGCGGGCACTGAAGCTTTCTTT
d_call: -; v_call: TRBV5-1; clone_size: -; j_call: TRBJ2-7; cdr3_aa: CASSPRTESSEQYF; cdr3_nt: TGCGCCAGCAGCCCCCGGACAGAATCTAGCGAGCAGTACTTC
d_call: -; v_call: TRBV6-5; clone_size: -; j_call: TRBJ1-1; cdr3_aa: CASSRAENTEAFF; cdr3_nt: TGTGCCAGCTCGAGGGCGGAGAACACTGAAGCTTTCTTT
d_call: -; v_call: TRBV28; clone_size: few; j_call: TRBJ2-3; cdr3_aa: CASSLLRVADTQYF; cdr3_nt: TGTGCCAGCAGTTTATTGCGGGTCGCAGATACGCAGTATTTT
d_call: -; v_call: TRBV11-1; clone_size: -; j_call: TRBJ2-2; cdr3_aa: CASRTGVNTGELFF; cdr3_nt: TGTGCCAGCAGAACGGGGGTGAACACCGGGGAGCTGTTTTTT
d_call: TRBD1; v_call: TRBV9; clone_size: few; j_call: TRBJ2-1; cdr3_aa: CASSPDREEDEQFF; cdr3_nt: TGTGCCAGCAGCCCGGACAGGGAGGAGGATGAGCAGTTCTTC